This entry features one T cell receptor beta chain sequence. As yet, its antigen is unknown. This CDR3 is also generated by other DNA sequences in the sample. The data stem from a study of cytotoxic CD8 clonotypes in ibrutinib-treated CLL. Looking at the study overall: The group held under twelve relapsed/refractory and around 14 treatment-naive patients, with roughly 17 IGHV unmutated. Overall, 25 or so responses were partial and 2 complete; following median about 70 months, about 15 patients stayed remitted and around twelve progressed.

Libraries were prepared by immunoSEQ multiplex PCR; TCRdb keeps only in-frame clonotypes and omits some of them. The sample contains over 95,000 clones, 58% of which appear only once. Study findings and constraints: Public clonotypes were seen rarely and were contracted or stable on treatment. Clonality at baseline surpassed age-matched healthy donors and tracked circulating CD8+ T-cell counts.

Trimming took 6 bases from V and 6 from J; bases not matched to a gene: 2. The CDR3 loop spans 13 amino acids. CDR1 is WNHNN and CDR2 is SYGVQD in the germline V gene (reference sequence). The TCR comes from a human donor with chronic lymphocytic leukemia. The sample consisted of PBMCs, taken after 24 months of ibrutinib treatment. The genes are TRBV10-1 and TRBJ2-2, with 9 bases that match TRBD1. The CDR3 DNA sequence: TGCGCCAGCAGGGGACAGGGTCCCGGGGAGCTGTTTTTT. Translating it yields CASRGQGPGELFF.